One sample yielded the 17 T cell receptor beta chains listed below, sequenced in a study of blood T cell repertoires in COVID-19. Measured with immunoSEQ multiplex PCR; TCRdb has only the in-frame clones, and not every one. The data contain 150,000 to 200,000 clones, over 75% of them singletons. Material for sequencing was PBMCs or T cells enriched from blood (not recorded which). Source of these receptors: a woman aged 18 to 35 who had recovered from COVID-19.

The chain links TRBV11-2 to TRBJ2-3, with 7 bases fitting TRBD2. The V segment lost 5 bases and the J segment 5 bases; nucleotides outside the gene matches: 13. CDR1 and CDR2 (germline): SGHAT, FQNNGV. CDR3 length equals 16 residues. The CDR3 DNA reads as TGTGCCAGCAGCCAAAACGGGGGGTCGATGGTAGATACGCAGTATTTT. It yields the protein CASSQNGGSMVDTQYF.

This chain links TRBV20-1 with TRBJ2-7; TRBD2 matches at 9 bases. Per the germline V gene, CDR1 is DFQATT and CDR2 is SNEGSKA (reference sequence). The length of the CDR3 is 15 residues. Unmatched junction bases numbered 12, after V lost 3 bases and J lost 6 bases. CDR3 coding DNA: TGCAGTGCTAGTTATCCAGCGGGGGGCTTGGGCGAGCAGTACTTC. Encoded protein: CSASYPAGGLGEQYF.

V and J are TRBV5-4 and TRBJ1-2, with 10 bases identical to TRBD1. This CDR3 is built from 15 residues. Looked up from germline, CDR1 is SGHNT and CDR2 is YYREEE (reference sequence). V lost 4 bases, J lost 5 bases, and 8 bases stayed unmatched. CDR3 region: CASSGGDRGPYGYTF. The CDR3 DNA reads TGTGCCAGCAGCGGAGGGGACAGGGGCCCTTATGGCTACACCTTC. Using reference TRBV5-4 and TRBJ1-2 for the parts outside the CDR3, the full variable domain is ETGVTQSPTHLIKTRGQQVTLRCSSQSGHNTVSWYQQALGQGPQFIFQYYREEENGRGNFPPRFSGLQFPNYSSELNVNALELDDSALYLCASSGGDRGPYGYTFGSGTRLTVV.

The CDR3 sequence: CASSLRESYGYTF. CDR3 bases: TGTGCCAGTAGCCTCAGGGAATCCTATGGCTACACCTTC. This chain uses TRBV19 with TRBJ1-2; maybe TRBD1 (5 bases). The CDR3 is 13 residues long. Trimming removed 6 bases at V and 4 bases at J, with 12 bases between. Germline CDR1 is LNHDA and CDR2 is SQIVND (reference sequence).

The chain combines TRBV6-7 with TRBJ2-2; TRBD2 agrees at 11 bases. TRBV6-7 is an ORF; its function is uncertain. The trim removed 4 bases at V and 5 bases at J, leaving 12 bases unmatched. The CDR3 has 18 amino acids. The CDR3 is CASSCDWALAGETGELFF. The CDR3 coding sequence is TGTGCCAGCAGTTGCGACTGGGCACTAGCGGGAGAGACCGGGGAGCTGTTTTTT.

This sequence joins TRBV5-4 and TRBJ1-3; no definite D call. The CDR3 runs 14 residues. The germline CDR1 and CDR2 sequences are SGHNT and YYREEE (reference sequence). V dropped 1 base and J dropped 4 bases, with 9 bases sitting between them. CDR3 bases: TGTGCCAGCAGCTTGTGGAGGTCCGGAAACACCATATATTTT. It encodes CASSLWRSGNTIYF.

This clone showed up many times. The chain couples TRBV2 to TRBJ2-7; 8 bases line up with TRBD1. The J segment lost 6 bases and the V segment lost 8 bases, leaving 12 bases of the junction unmatched. This CDR3 has 14 amino acids. Germline loops: CDR1 SNHLY, CDR2 FYNNEI. In nucleotides, the CDR3 is TGTGCCAGCCGGGATTTACAGGGGGACGGCGAGCAGTACTTC. This sequence encodes CASRDLQGDGEQYF.

This clone was observed a single time. V usage is TRBV20-1 and J usage is TRBJ1-4, with D possibly TRBD1 on 5 matching bases. CDR1 is DFQATT and CDR2 is SNEGSKA in the germline V gene (reference sequence). Trimming stripped 3 bases from V and 7 bases from J, with 21 bases between. This CDR3 region has 16 residues. The chain's CDR3 is CSASSTLVGGSEKLFF. The CDR3 DNA sequence: TGCAGTGCTAGTTCGACCCTGGTGGGGGGTTCTGAAAAACTGTTTTTT.

This chain joins TRBV7-9 and TRBJ1-4; D is ambiguous. CDR1 SEHNR and CDR2 FQNEAQ come from the germline V gene (reference sequence). CDR3 size: 14 residues. Trimming cost V 3 bases and J 5 bases, with 10 bases left between them. The CDR3 is CASSFDISNEKLFF. CDR3 coding DNA: TGTGCCAGCAGCTTTGACATCTCAAATGAAAAACTGTTTTTT. The full variable domain, in which reference TRBV7-9 and TRBJ1-4 provide the parts outside the CDR3, is DTGVSQNPRHKITKRGQNVTFRCDPISEHNRLYWYRQTLGQGPEFLTYFQNEAQLEKSRLLSDRFSAERPKGSFSTLEIQRTEQGDSAMYLCASSFDISNEKLFFGSGTQLSVL.

The chain uses TRBV5-6 and TRBJ1-4; D gene uncertain. Per germline, CDR1 SGHDT and CDR2 YYEEEE. The ends were cut back, 1 base at V and 0 bases at J, with 7 bases in the middle. The CDR3 is 15 amino acids. This CDR3 reads CASSLSRSTNEKLFF. The CDR3 DNA follows: TGTGCCAGCAGCTTGTCCAGGTCAACTAATGAAAAACTGTTTTTT.

The chain employs TRBV28 and TRBJ1-5, with 7 bases aligning to TRBD1. This CDR3 is built from 16 residues. V shed 4 bases and J 3 bases; nucleotides not matched to a gene: 9. The germline V gene has CDR1 MDHEN and CDR2 SYDVKM. CDR3 residues: CASSSDRASYNQPQHF. DNA for the CDR3: TGTGCCAGCAGTTCCGACAGGGCCTCCTACAATCAGCCCCAGCATTTT.

This chain links TRBV19 with TRBJ2-5; D is perhaps TRBD2 (5 bases). This CDR3 is 13 amino acids long. Deletions cut 5 bases from V and 1 base from J, with 8 bases between. CDR1 is LNHDA, CDR2 SQIVND, per germline (reference sequence). The CDR3 sequence: CASSPGFQETQYF. CDR3 bases: TGTGCCAGTAGTCCGGGGTTCCAAGAGACCCAGTACTTC.

The gene calls are TRBV7-8 and TRBJ1-4; tentative D call: TRBD1 (6 bases). CDR1 is SGHVS, CDR2 FQNEAQ, per germline. V gave up 6 bases and J gave up 3 bases, with 20 bases separating them. There are 17 residues in the CDR3. In DNA form, the CDR3 reads TGTGCCAGCAGAATAGCAACAGGGCGTCGGGCTAATGAAAAACTGTTTTTT. Amino acids: CASRIATGRRANEKLFF.

To note about this clone: The same CDR3 is also encoded by other DNA sequences in this sample. The chain uses TRBV29-1 and TRBJ2-2; D ambiguous. This CDR3 is 12 amino acids long. V was pared by 4 bases and J by 5 bases, with 8 bases between. Germline CDR1 is SQVTM and CDR2 is ANQGSEA. This chain's CDR3 is CSVVLWTGELFF. The CDR3 nucleotides are TGCAGCGTTGTCCTATGGACCGGGGAGCTGTTTTTT.

This rearrangement joins TRBV19 to TRBJ1-1, with D possibly matching TRBD1 (5 bases). The CDR3 length is 14 residues. CDR1 is LNHDA and CDR2 is SQIVND in the germline V gene (reference sequence). The germline V and J ends were trimmed by 7 bases and 3 bases, with 15 bases remaining between them. The CDR3 reads CASNQGALYTEAFF. The CDR3 DNA reads as TGTGCCAGTAACCAGGGTGCCCTGTACACTGAAGCTTTCTTT.

The chain is built from TRBV6-1 and TRBJ1-4, with D maybe TRBD1 (5 bases). There are 14 residues in the CDR3. Per the germline V gene, CDR1 is MNHNS and CDR2 is SASEGT. With 3 bases removed from V and 8 bases from J, the gap between germline ends came to 13 bases. The CDR3 nucleotides read TGTGCCAGCAGTGATACCAGGAGGGGAGAAAAACTGTTTTTT. Protein: CASSDTRRGEKLFF.

The chain has TRBV7-2 and TRBJ1-1; D is unresolved. Per germline, CDR1 SGHTA and CDR2 FQGNSA. The CDR3 has 10 residues. Trimming cost V 4 bases and J 6 bases, with 3 bases left between them. The CDR3 spells CASSSAEAFF. DNA of the CDR3: TGTGCCAGCAGCTCCGCTGAAGCTTTCTTT.